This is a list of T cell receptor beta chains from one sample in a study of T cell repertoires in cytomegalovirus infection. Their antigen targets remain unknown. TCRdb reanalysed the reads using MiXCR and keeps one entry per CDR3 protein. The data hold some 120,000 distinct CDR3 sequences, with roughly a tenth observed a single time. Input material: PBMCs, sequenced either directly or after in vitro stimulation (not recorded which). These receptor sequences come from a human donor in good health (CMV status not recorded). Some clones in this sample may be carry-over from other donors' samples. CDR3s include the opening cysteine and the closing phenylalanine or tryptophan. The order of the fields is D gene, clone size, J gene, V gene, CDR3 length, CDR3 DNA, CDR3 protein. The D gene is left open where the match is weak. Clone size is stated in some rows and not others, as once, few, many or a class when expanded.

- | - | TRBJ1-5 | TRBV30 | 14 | TGTGCCTGGGGAAAGGTGGGCGCCAATCAGCCCCAGCATTTT | CAWGKVGANQPQHF
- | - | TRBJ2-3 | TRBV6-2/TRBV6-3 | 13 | TGTGCCAGCAATCCGCGGGACACAGATACGCAGTATTTT | CASNPRDTDTQYF
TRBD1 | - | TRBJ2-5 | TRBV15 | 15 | TGTGCCACCAAGAGCGGGACAGGGCCACTAGAGACCCAGTACTTC | CATKSGTGPLETQYF
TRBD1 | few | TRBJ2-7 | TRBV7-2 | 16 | TGTGCCAGCAGCCCGATTCCGGGACAGGGGGTCGGGGAGCAGTACTTC | CASSPIPGQGVGEQYF
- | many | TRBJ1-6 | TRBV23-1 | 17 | TGCGCCAGCAGTCTATGGGACGGGCTAAACGAAATTTCACCCCTCCACTTT | CASSLWDGLNEISPLHF
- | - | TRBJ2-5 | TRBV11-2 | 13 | TGTGCCAGCGGCCGTGCGGCGGAAGAGACCCAGTACTTC | CASGRAAEETQYF
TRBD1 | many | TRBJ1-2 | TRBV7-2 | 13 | TGTGCCAGCAGCGGAACAGGGGCCTATGGCTACACCTTC | CASSGTGAYGYTF
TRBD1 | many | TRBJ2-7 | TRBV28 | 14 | TGTGCCAGCAGTATTCTGGACAGGGCTGGCGAGCAGTACTTC | CASSILDRAGEQYF
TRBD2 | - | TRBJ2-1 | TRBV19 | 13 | TGTGCCAGTAGTTCCGGGACTAGCTATGAGCAGTTCTTC | CASSSGTSYEQFF
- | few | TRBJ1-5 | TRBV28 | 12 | TGTGCCAGTCAACGGGGGAGTCAGCCCCAGCATTTT | CASQRGSQPQHF
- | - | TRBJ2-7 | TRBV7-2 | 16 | TGTGCCAGCAGCTTGGGGGTGGGCAGGGACTTGGGCGAGCAGTACTTC | CASSLGVGRDLGEQYF
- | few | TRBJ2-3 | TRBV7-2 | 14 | TGTGCCAGCAGCCCCTCCCAGAGCACAGATACGCAGTATTTT | CASSPSQSTDTQYF
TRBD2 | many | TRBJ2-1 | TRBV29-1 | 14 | TGCAGCGTTGAGTGGGTAGCGGGTGCTGGTGAGCAGTTCTTC | CSVEWVAGAGEQFF
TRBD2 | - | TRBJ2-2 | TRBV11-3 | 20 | TGTGCCAGCAGCACTGGGACTAGCGGGAGGCTCTCATGGTTGACCGGGGAGCTGTTTTTT | CASSTGTSGRLSWLTGELFF
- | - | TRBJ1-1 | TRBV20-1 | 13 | TGCAGTGCTAGAGATGATAGGGACACTGAAGCTTTCTTT | CSARDDRDTEAFF
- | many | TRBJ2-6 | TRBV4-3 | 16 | TGCGCCAGCAGCCAAGGGGGGAGGCGTGGGGCCAACGTCCTGACTTTC | CASSQGGRRGANVLTF
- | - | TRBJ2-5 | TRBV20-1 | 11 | TGCAGTGCTAGGGTCCAGCAGACCCAGTACTTC | CSARVQQTQYF
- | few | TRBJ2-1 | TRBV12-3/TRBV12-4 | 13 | TGTGCCAGCAGTTACCGCCATGGAGATTCTCAGTTCTTC | CASSYRHGDSQFF
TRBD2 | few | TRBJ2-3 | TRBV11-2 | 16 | TGTGCCAGCAGCTCCGGACTAGCGGGAGGTTGGGATACGCAGTATTTT | CASSSGLAGGWDTQYF
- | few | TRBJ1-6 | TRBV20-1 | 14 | TGCAGTGCTAGAGATCCGGATTATAATTCACCCCTCCACTTT | CSARDPDYNSPLHF
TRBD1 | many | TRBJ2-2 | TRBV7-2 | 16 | TGTGCCAGCCGCACGTCAGGGGGACGGACCACCGGGGAGCTGTTTTTT | CASRTSGGRTTGELFF
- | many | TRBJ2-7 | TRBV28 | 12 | TGTGCCAGCAGTGCAGCTGGCTACGAGCAGTACTTC | CASSAAGYEQYF
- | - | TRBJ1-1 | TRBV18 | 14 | TGTGCCAGCTCACCTTCCGCCGGTGATTATGAAGCTTTCTTT | CASSPSAGDYEAFF
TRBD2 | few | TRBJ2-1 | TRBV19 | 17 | TGTGCCAGTAGTATACGTTTTAGCGGGGGCTCCTACAATGAGCAGTTCTTC | CASSIRFSGGSYNEQFF
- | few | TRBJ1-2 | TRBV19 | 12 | TGTGCCAGCGGGTTAAGGGCAGGAGGCTACACCTTC | CASGLRAGGYTF
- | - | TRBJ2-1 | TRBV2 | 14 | TGTGCCAGCCGACCGGGACTGGGAGGAAATGAGCAGTTCTTC | CASRPGLGGNEQFF
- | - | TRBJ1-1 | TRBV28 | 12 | TGTGCCAGCAGTTGGATGAACACTGAAGCTTTCTTT | CASSWMNTEAFF
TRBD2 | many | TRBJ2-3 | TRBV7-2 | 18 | TGTGCCAGCAGCCCCCGGACTAGCGGGAGATTTGGCACAGATACGCAGTATTTT | CASSPRTSGRFGTDTQYF
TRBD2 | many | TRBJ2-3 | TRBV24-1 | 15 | TGTGCCACCAGTGATATGGGGACTAGCGGAGATACGCAGTATTTT | CATSDMGTSGDTQYF
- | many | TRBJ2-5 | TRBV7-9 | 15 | TGTGCCAGCAGCTTAGTAATCAGGGGCCAAGAGACCCAGTACTTC | CASSLVIRGQETQYF
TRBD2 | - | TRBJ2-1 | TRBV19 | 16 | TGTGCCAGTAGTTCTTGGACTAGCGGGAGGCCGGATGAGCAGTTCTTC | CASSSWTSGRPDEQFF
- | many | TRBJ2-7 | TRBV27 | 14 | TGTGCCAGCAGTTTCGACCTTACTAGTAACGAGCAGTACTTC | CASSFDLTSNEQYF
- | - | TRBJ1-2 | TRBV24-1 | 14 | TGTGCCACCAGTGTCGAACCATCTAACTATGTCGACACCTTC | CATSVEPSNYVDTF
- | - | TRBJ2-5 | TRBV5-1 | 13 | TGCGCCAGCAGCACCGGCCCCCTAGAGACCCAGTACTTC | CASSTGPLETQYF
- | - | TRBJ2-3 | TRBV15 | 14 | TGTGCCACCAGCAATCCGGGGAGCACAGATACGCAGTATTTT | CATSNPGSTDTQYF
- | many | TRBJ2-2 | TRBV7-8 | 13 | TGTGCCAGCAGCTCCTACGATATCTTGGAGCTGTTTTTT | CASSSYDILELFF
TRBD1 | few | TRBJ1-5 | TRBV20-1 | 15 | TGCAGTGCCCCCGGGACAGGGTCCCTAGGGGTGCCCCAGCATTTT | CSAPGTGSLGVPQHF
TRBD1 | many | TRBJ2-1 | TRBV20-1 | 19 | TGCAGTGCTAGAGATCCGAATAAAGGACAGGGGACCTCCTACAATGAGCAGTTCTTC | CSARDPNKGQGTSYNEQFF